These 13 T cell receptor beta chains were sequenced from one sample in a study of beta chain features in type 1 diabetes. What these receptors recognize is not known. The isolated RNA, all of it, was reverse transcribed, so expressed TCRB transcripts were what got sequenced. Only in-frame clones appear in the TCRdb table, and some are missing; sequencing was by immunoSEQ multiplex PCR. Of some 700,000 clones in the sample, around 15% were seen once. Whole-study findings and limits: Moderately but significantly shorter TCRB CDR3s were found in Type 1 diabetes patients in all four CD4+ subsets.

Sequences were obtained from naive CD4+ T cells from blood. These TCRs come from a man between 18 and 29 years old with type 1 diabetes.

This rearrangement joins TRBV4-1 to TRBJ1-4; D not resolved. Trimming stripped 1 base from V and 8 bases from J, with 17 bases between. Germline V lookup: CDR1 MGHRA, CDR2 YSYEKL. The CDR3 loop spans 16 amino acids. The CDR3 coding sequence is TGCGCCAGCAGCCAAGGCTCCGCTCTCAGAGAGGAAAAACTGTTTTTT. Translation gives CASSQGSALREEKLFF.

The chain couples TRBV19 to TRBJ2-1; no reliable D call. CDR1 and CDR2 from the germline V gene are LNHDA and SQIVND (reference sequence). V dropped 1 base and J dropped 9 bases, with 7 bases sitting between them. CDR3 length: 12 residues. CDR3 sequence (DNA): TGTGCCAGTAGTATAGTTTTGGGTGAGCAGTTCTTC. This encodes CASSIVLGEQFF.

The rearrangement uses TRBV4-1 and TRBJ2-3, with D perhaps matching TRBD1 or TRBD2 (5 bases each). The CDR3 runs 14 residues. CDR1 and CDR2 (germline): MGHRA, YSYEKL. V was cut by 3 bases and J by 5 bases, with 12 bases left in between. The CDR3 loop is CASSHQGRRDTQYF. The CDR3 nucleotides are TGCGCCAGCAGCCACCAGGGACGGAGAGATACGCAGTATTTT.

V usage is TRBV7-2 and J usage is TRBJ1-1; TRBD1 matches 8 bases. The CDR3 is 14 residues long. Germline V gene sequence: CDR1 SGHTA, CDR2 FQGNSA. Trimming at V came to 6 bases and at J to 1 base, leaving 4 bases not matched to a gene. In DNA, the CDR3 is TGTGCCAGCAGGCAAACAGGGGGGAACACTGAAGCTTTCTTT. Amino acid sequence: CASRQTGGNTEAFF. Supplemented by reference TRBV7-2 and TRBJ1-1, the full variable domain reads GAGVSQSPSNKVTEKGKDVELRCDPISGHTALYWYRQSLGQGLEFLIYFQGNSAPDKSGLPSDRFSAERTGGSVSTLTIQRTQQEDSAVYLCASRQTGGNTEAFFGQGTRLTVV.

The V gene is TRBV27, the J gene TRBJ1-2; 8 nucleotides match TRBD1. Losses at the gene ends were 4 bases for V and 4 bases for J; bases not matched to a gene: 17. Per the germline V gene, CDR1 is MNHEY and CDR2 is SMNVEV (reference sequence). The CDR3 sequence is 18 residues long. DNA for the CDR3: TGTGCCAGCAGTTCCATCACCCCCCGGGACAGGCTATTCTATGGCTACACCTTC. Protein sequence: CASSSITPRDRLFYGYTF.

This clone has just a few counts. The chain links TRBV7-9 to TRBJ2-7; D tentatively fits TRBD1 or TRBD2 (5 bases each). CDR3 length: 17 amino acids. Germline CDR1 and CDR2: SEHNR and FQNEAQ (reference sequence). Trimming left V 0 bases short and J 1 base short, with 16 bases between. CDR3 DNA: TGTGCCAGCAGCTTAGCCCCGGGGCCGGGAACTTCCTACGAGCAGTACTTC. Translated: CASSLAPGPGTSYEQYF.

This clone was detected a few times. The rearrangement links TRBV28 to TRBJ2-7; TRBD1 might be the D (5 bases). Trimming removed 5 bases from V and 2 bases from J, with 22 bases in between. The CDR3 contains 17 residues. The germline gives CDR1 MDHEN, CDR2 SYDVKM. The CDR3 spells CASSPPQGSLTTYEQYF. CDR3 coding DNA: TGTGCCAGCAGTCCCCCCCAGGGTTCCCTCACGACCTACGAGCAGTACTTC.

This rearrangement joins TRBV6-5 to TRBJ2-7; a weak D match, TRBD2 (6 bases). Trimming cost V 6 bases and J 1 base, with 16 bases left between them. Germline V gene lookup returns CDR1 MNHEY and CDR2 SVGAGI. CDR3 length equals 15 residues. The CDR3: CASSRDSHLSYEQYF. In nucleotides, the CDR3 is TGTGCCAGCAGCAGGGACTCCCACCTTTCCTACGAGCAGTACTTC.

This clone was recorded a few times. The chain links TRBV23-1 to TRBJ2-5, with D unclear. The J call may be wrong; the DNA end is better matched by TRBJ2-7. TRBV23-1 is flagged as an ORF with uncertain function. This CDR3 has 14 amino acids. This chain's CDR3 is CASSPPSQGFEQYF. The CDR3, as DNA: TGCGCCAGCAGTCCTCCGTCGCAAGGGTTCGAGCAGTACTTC.

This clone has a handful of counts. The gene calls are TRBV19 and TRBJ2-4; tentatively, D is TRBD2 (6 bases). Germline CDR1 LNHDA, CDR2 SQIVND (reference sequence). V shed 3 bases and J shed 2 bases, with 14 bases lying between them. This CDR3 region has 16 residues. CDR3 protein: CASSIARRGTKNIQYF. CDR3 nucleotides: TGTGCCAGTAGTATCGCCAGGCGGGGAACCAAAAACATTCAGTACTTC.

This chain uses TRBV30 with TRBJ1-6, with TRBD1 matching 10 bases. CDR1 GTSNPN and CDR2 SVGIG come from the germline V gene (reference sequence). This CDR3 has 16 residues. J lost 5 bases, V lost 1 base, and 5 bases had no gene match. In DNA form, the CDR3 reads TGTGCCTGGAGTGCAGACAGGGGGCGAGATAATTCACCCCTCCACTTT. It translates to CAWSADRGRDNSPLHF.

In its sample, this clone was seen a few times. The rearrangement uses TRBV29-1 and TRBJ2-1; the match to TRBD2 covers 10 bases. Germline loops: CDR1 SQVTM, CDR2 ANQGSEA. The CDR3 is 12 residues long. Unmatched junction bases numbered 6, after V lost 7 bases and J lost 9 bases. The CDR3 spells CSAVSGGVEQFF. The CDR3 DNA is TGCAGCGCCGTGAGCGGGGGGGTTGAGCAGTTCTTC.

In DNA, the CDR3 is TGTGCCAGCTCACCCTCAGGGGGCGTCGGCAATCAGCCCCAGCATTTT. Amino acid sequence: CASSPSGGVGNQPQHF. This chain joins TRBV18 and TRBJ1-5, with 8 bases matching TRBD1. Germline V lookup: CDR1 KGHSH, CDR2 LQKENI. Unmatched junction bases numbered 6, after V lost 3 bases and J lost 2 bases. This CDR3 comprises 16 residues.